This passage covers 21 T cell receptor beta chains from one sample sequenced in a study of CD8+ T cells in alopecia areata. Following extraction, RNA underwent reverse transcription to cDNA, which served as the sequencing template. Method: immunoSEQ multiplex PCR; TCRdb's copy keeps in-frame clones and lacks some. The data contain some 210,000 clones, around 62% of them singletons. The source material was CD4+ T cells sorted from blood, sampled at week 0. These receptors were collected from a human donor with alopecia areata.

The chain uses TRBV5-4 and TRBJ2-6; D is uncertain. The CDR3 extends over 15 amino acids. The V end was cut by 5 bases, the J end by 4 bases, with 13 bases between. The germline CDR1 and CDR2 sequences are SGHNT and YYREEE (reference sequence). In DNA, the CDR3 is TGTGCCAGCAGACAAAGGTCGTCAGGGGCCAACGTCCTGACTTTC. This encodes CASRQRSSGANVLTF.

V is TRBV29-1 and J is TRBJ1-2; D not certain. This CDR3 is 11 amino acids long. CDR1 SQVTM and CDR2 ANQGSEA come from the germline V gene. Trimming took 0 bases from V and 8 from J, leaving 7 bases between them. The CDR3 loop is CSVEERGGYTF. CDR3 in DNA: TGCAGCGTTGAAGAGCGAGGCGGCTACACCTTC.

This clone was counted between two and nine times. The rearrangement joins TRBV30 to TRBJ2-5, with D tentatively TRBD2 (6 bases). The CDR3 is 12 amino acids. V was cut by 5 bases and J by 5 bases, with 12 bases left in between. Per germline, CDR1 GTSNPN and CDR2 SVGIG (reference sequence). CDR3 DNA: TGTGCCTGGGCTCCGGCGGGGGAGACCCAGTACTTC. This gives the protein CAWAPAGETQYF.

This clone has a handful of counts. V and J are TRBV5-4 and TRBJ1-1; D gene ambiguous. The V gene's germline CDR1 is SGHNT and CDR2 YYREEE (reference sequence). With 4 bases removed from V and 1 base from J, the gap between germline ends came to 11 bases. The CDR3 runs 14 residues. CDR3 bases: TGTGCCAGCAGCCCCCCAGATTGGAACACTGAAGCTTTCTTT. This gives the protein CASSPPDWNTEAFF. The variable domain in full, completed from reference TRBV5-4 and TRBJ1-1, reads ETGVTQSPTHLIKTRGQQVTLRCSSQSGHNTVSWYQQALGQGPQFIFQYYREEENGRGNFPPRFSGLQFPNYSSELNVNALELDDSALYLCASSPPDWNTEAFFGQGTRLTVV.

This clone occurred a few times. The chain links TRBV18 to TRBJ2-7; D is uncertain. V was cut by 6 bases and J by 0 bases, with 12 bases left in between. The CDR3 spans 14 residues. From germline, CDR1 is KGHSH and CDR2 LQKENI. This CDR3 reads CASSQDGYSYEQYF. In DNA, the CDR3 is TGTGCCAGCTCGCAAGACGGATACTCCTACGAGCAGTACTTC. The full variable domain, completed using reference TRBV18 and TRBJ2-7, is NAGVMQNPRHLVRRRGQEARLRCSPMKGHSHVYWYRQLPEEGLKFMVYLQKENIIDESGMPKERFSAEFPKEGPSILRIQQVVRGDSAAYFCASSQDGYSYEQYFGPGTRLTVT.

The chain carries TRBV2 and TRBJ2-3; D is possibly TRBD1 or TRBD2 (6 bases each). The V gene's germline CDR1 is SNHLY and CDR2 FYNNEI. V was cut by 6 bases and J by 9 bases, with 19 bases left in between. The CDR3 has 14 residues. CDR3 region: CASRLRPKGGTQYF. The CDR3 DNA reads TGTGCCAGCAGACTAAGGCCCAAAGGGGGGACGCAGTATTTT. The whole variable domain, filled in from reference TRBV2 and TRBJ2-3, reads EPEVTQTPSHQVTQMGQEVILRCVPISNHLYFYWYRQILGQKVEFLVSFYNNEISEKSEIFDDQFSVERPDGSNFTLKIRSTKLEDSAMYFCASRLRPKGGTQYFGPGTRLTVL.

The J gene is TRBJ2-6, the V gene TRBV19, with D perhaps assigned TRBD1 or TRBD2 (6 bases each). The CDR3 contains 15 residues. Trimming took off 6 bases at V and 4 bases at J, with 13 bases between the two ends. CDR1 is LNHDA, CDR2 SQIVND, per germline (reference sequence). This chain's CDR3 is CASRDWGAGANVLTF. CDR3 DNA: TGTGCCAGTAGAGATTGGGGGGCCGGGGCCAACGTCCTGACTTTC. Drawing the rest from reference TRBV19 and TRBJ2-6, the complete variable domain is DGGITQSPKYLFRKEGQNVTLSCEQNLNHDAMYWYRQDPGQGLRLIYYSQIVNDFQKGDIAEGYSVSREKKESFPLTVTSAQKNPTAFYLCASRDWGAGANVLTFGAGSRLTVL.

The V and J genes are TRBV7-6 and TRBJ2-3; TRBD1 agrees at 7 bases. Germline V gives CDR1 SGHVS, CDR2 FNYEAQ. The CDR3 consists of 14 residues. V shed 3 bases and J 5 bases; nucleotides not matched to a gene: 5. CDR3 coding DNA: TGTGCCAGCAGCTTTAGACAGGGTCGAGATACGCAGTATTTT. Translated, it gives CASSFRQGRDTQYF.

This chain links TRBV27 with TRBJ2-2; D not resolved. The ends were cut back, 5 bases at V and 7 bases at J, with 20 bases in the middle. Germline V CDR1 and CDR2: MNHEY, SMNVEV (reference sequence). The CDR3 runs 16 residues. In DNA form, the CDR3 reads TGTGCCAGCAGTCCGACCAAGGGCGCTGTACACGGGGAGCTGTTTTTT. It translates to CASSPTKGAVHGELFF.

This clone was seen a few times. CDR3 DNA sequence: TGCAGCGTAGCGAGGGGCGCAGGTGAAAAACTGTTTTTT. It yields the protein CSVARGAGEKLFF. This chain uses TRBV29-1 with TRBJ1-4; D may be TRBD1 (5 bases). In germline, CDR1 is SQVTM, CDR2 ANQGSEA. With 6 bases removed from V and 7 bases from J, the gap between germline ends came to 15 bases. This CDR3 comprises 13 residues.

This clone was observed a few times. CDR3 sequence reads: CASSALGGRDSPLHF. The CDR3 DNA reads as TGCGCCAGCAGCGCCCTCGGGGGCCGGGATTCACCCCTCCACTTT. This chain uses TRBV5-1 with TRBJ1-6; maybe TRBD1 (6 bases). Germline loops: CDR1 SGHRS, CDR2 YFSETQ. V was trimmed by 4 bases and J by 8 bases, leaving 16 bases between them. The length of the CDR3 is 15 residues.

The rearrangement joins TRBV2 to TRBJ1-1; maybe TRBD1 (5 bases). The CDR3 has 13 amino acids. In germline, CDR1 is SNHLY, CDR2 FYNNEI. The V gene lost 4 bases and the J gene lost 3 bases, with 9 bases spanning the gap. The CDR3, as DNA: TGTGCCAGCAGTGTTGGAGGGGACACTGAAGCTTTCTTT. It yields the protein CASSVGGDTEAFF.

The chain links TRBV27 to TRBJ1-5; 7 positions match TRBD1. Looked up from germline, CDR1 is MNHEY and CDR2 is SMNVEV (reference sequence). V gave up 5 bases and J gave up 6 bases; unmatched junction bases: 7. The CDR3 length is 14 residues. The chain's CDR3 is CASSPGQERQPQHF. The DNA of the CDR3 is TGTGCCAGCAGTCCCGGACAGGAGCGTCAGCCCCAGCATTTT.

The V and J genes are TRBV18 and TRBJ2-1, with D unresolved. CDR3 size: 13 residues. Germline CDR1 is KGHSH and CDR2 is LQKENI. V lost 1 base and J lost 2, with 3 bases in between. The CDR3 loop reads CASSPQAYNEQFF. The CDR3 DNA reads as TGTGCCAGCTCACCACAAGCCTACAATGAGCAGTTCTTC.

The chain combines TRBV7-9 with TRBJ2-1; 8 nucleotides agree with TRBD2. With V trimmed by 5 bases and J by 4 bases, 7 bases remained unmatched. Germline CDR1 is SEHNR and CDR2 is FQNEAQ (reference sequence). The CDR3 contains 15 residues. The CDR3 coding sequence is TGTGCCAGCAGCCCCCTGCGGGAGGCATACAATGAGCAGTTCTTC. Its protein is CASSPLREAYNEQFF.

This rearrangement joins TRBV19 to TRBJ2-2, with D perhaps TRBD1 (6 bases). The CDR3 is made up of 15 amino acids. The germline V and J ends were trimmed by 1 base and 4 bases, with 10 bases remaining between them. CDR1 and CDR2 from the germline V gene are LNHDA and SQIVND (reference sequence). CDR3 sequence reads: CASSIVLQGTGELFF. DNA of the CDR3: TGTGCCAGTAGTATAGTTCTACAGGGCACCGGGGAGCTGTTTTTT.

J is TRBJ2-5 and V is TRBV6-5; no clear D gene. The V end lost 3 bases, the J end lost 4 bases, and 12 bases lay between the germline ends. Looked up from germline, CDR1 is MNHEY and CDR2 is SVGAGI. The CDR3 consists of 14 residues. The CDR3 DNA reads TGTGCCAGCAGTTATGATCGGAAGCGAGAGACCCAGTACTTC. The encoded protein is CASSYDRKRETQYF.

The genes are TRBV7-9 and TRBJ2-7, with D maybe TRBD1 (7 bases). Germline-derived CDR1 and CDR2 are SEHNR and FQNEAQ (reference sequence). There are 19 residues in the CDR3. Trimming took 7 bases from V and 4 from J, leaving 32 bases between them. CDR3 nucleotides: TGTGCCAGCACTCTTAATTGGACAGGCCCTCCAGGGGGGTGGTACGAGCAGTACTTC. Protein: CASTLNWTGPPGGWYEQYF.

The rearrangement links TRBV11-2 to TRBJ2-3; no clear D gene. Trimming cost V 3 bases and J 2 bases, with 9 bases left between them. Germline-derived CDR1 and CDR2 are SGHAT and FQNNGV. This CDR3 comprises 14 residues. This CDR3 is CASSLSRHTDTQYF. The CDR3 DNA reads as TGTGCCAGCAGCTTGTCCAGACACACAGATACGCAGTATTTT.

This clone was observed a handful of times. This chain joins TRBV14 and TRBJ2-1; TRBD2 is a possible D gene (5 bases). There are 11 residues in the CDR3. Germline-derived CDR1 and CDR2 are SGHDN and FVKESK. V was cut by 6 bases and J by 9 bases, with 9 bases left in between. CDR3 sequence: CASSLGLEQFF. CDR3 nucleotide sequence: TGTGCCAGCAGTCTCGGACTTGAGCAGTTCTTC. The complete variable domain, with remaining parts taken from reference TRBV14 and TRBJ2-1, reads EAGVTQFPSHSVIEKGQTVTLRCDPISGHDNLYWYRRVMGKEIKFLLHFVKESKQDESGMPNNRFLAERTGGTYSTLKVQPAELEDSGVYFCASSLGLEQFFGPGTRLTVL.

The gene calls are TRBV30 and TRBJ2-1, with 12 bases identical to TRBD2. The germline V gene has CDR1 GTSNPN and CDR2 SVGIG (reference sequence). The CDR3 is 15 residues long. Losses at the gene ends were 3 bases for V and 7 bases for J; bases not matched to a gene: 7. The CDR3 DNA reads TGTGCCTGGAGCCGTAACGGACTAGCGGGAAATGAGCAGTTCTTC. Translated: CAWSRNGLAGNEQFF.